What follows are 6 T cell receptor beta chains derived from one specimen sequenced in a study of blood T cell repertoires in COVID-19. Produced via immunoSEQ multiplex PCR; TCRdb's table is partial and in-frame only. The sample lists over 250,000 clones, just under 90% occurring once. The sequenced material came from PBMCs or T cells enriched from blood (not recorded which). Every receptor here comes from an older woman who had recovered from COVID-19.

As DNA, the CDR3 is TGTGCCAGCAGCATACCGACAGGGACGGGTGGAAACACCATATATTTT. Its translation: CASSIPTGTGGNTIYF. The rearrangement links TRBV5-6 to TRBJ1-3; TRBD1 aligns across 7 bases. The junction had 10 bases not matched to a gene; V was cut back by 4 bases and J by 3 bases. The CDR3 sequence is 16 residues long. CDR1 and CDR2 from the germline V gene are SGHDT and YYEEEE.

This chain's CDR3 is CASSSTSNTEAFF. The DNA of the CDR3 is TGTGCCAGCAGCTCGACATCTAACACTGAAGCTTTCTTT. This chain joins TRBV7-3 and TRBJ1-1; no clear D gene. In germline, CDR1 is SGHTA, CDR2 FQGTGA. Trimming pared 4 bases from V and 2 bases from J, leaving 8 bases between. This CDR3 contains 13 residues.

This clone has just one count. The chain couples TRBV6-6 to TRBJ2-1, with D perhaps TRBD1 (7 bases). Looked up from germline, CDR1 is MNHNY and CDR2 is SVGAGI (reference sequence). Trimming removed 11 bases from V and 15 bases from J, with 29 bases in between. The CDR3 sequence is 14 residues long. CDR3 protein: CASGGSSAGFNPFF. Here the CDR3 DNA reads TGTGCCTCAGGGGGGAGTAGCGCGGGGTTCAATCCGTTCTTC.

J is TRBJ1-3 and V is TRBV28; D remains unclear. CDR3 length equals 15 residues. V lost 6 bases, J lost 0 bases, and 12 bases lay in between. Germline CDR1 reads MDHEN; CDR2 reads SYDVKM. The CDR3 spells CASSPFYHSGNTIYF. DNA of the CDR3: TGTGCCAGCAGCCCTTTCTATCACTCTGGAAACACCATATATTTT.

This chain uses TRBV6-1 with TRBJ1-2; D is undetermined. The CDR3 is 14 residues long. Trimming took off 1 base at V and 3 bases at J, with 9 bases between the two ends. The germline CDR1 and CDR2 sequences are MNHNS and SASEGT. CDR3 region: CASSEGTYYYGYTF. The CDR3 DNA reads as TGTGCCAGCAGTGAAGGCACATATTACTATGGCTACACCTTC.

The rearrangement uses TRBV30 and TRBJ2-7; 9 bases are shared with TRBD2. CDR3 size: 14 residues. Trimming removed 2 bases from V and 2 bases from J; junction bases left unmatched: 4. Germline loops: CDR1 GTSNPN, CDR2 SVGIG (reference sequence). CDR3: CAWSWLAGTYEQYF. The CDR3 region has the DNA TGTGCCTGGAGTTGGCTAGCGGGGACCTACGAGCAGTACTTC.